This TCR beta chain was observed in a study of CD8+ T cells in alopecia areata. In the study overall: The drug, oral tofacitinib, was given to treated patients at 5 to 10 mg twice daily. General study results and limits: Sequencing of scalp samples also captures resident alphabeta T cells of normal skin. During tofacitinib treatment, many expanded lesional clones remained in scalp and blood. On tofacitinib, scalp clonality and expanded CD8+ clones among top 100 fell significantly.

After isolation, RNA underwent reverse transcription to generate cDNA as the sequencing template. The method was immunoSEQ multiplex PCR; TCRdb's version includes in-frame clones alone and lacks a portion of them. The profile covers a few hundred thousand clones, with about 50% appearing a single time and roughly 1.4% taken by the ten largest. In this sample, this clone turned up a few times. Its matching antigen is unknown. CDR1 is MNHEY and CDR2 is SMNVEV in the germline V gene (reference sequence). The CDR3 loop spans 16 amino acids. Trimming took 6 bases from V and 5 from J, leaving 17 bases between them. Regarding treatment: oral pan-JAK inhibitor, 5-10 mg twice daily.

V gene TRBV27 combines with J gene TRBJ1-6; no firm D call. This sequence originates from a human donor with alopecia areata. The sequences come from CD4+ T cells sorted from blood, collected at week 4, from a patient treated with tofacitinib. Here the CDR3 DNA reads TGTGCCAGCAGCCGTTTGACGACTGACCATAATTCACCCCTCCACTTT. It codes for CASSRLTTDHNSPLHF.